This is a list of T cell receptor beta chains from one sample in a study of T cells in Graves' hyperthyroidism and ophthalmopathy. TCRdb used MiXCR to reprocess the multiplex PCR reads, holding one entry per CDR3 protein. The sample lists about 300,000 distinct CDR3 sequences; roughly 19% were seen once. Specimen: blood. All receptors come from a man aged 50-60 years with Graves' ophthalmopathy. Each CDR3 is given with its conserved first and last residue. The D gene is left open where the match is weak. Not all rows give a size; the values are once, few, many and, for expanded clones, a class.

CASSRPGQLINNEQFF,TGTGCCAGTAGTAGGCCGGGACAGCTAATAAACAATGAGCAGTTCTTC,.,TRBJ2-1,16,TRBD1,TRBV19
CATSDLQGTSGAHQETQYF,TGTGCCACCAGTGATTTGCAGGGGACTAGCGGGGCCCACCAAGAGACCCAGTACTTC,.,TRBJ2-5,19,TRBD2,TRBV24-1
CASIPDLRSSPLHF,TGTGCCAGCATCCCGGACTTGCGGAGTTCACCCCTCCACTTT,many,TRBJ1-6,14,.,TRBV2
CSGLAGGTDTQYF,TGCAGCGGTTTAGCGGGAGGGACAGATACGCAGTATTTT,many,TRBJ2-3,13,TRBD2,TRBV29-1
CASSLGAATPYEQYF,TGTGCCAGCAGTTTAGGGGCGGCCACTCCGTACGAGCAGTACTTC,many,TRBJ2-7,15,.,TRBV28
CASSLTTSTTYEQYF,TGTGCCAGCAGCTTAACGACTAGCACCACCTACGAGCAGTACTTC,many,TRBJ2-7,15,TRBD2,TRBV7-2
CAWSHDQGGATDTQYF,TGTGCCTGGAGTCACGACCAGGGTGGGGCCACAGATACGCAGTATTTT,few,TRBJ2-3,16,.,TRBV30
CASTTPSNNEQFF,TGTGCCAGCACCACACCCTCTAACAATGAGCAGTTCTTC,.,TRBJ2-1,13,.,TRBV7-3
CASSLARSGELFF,TGTGCCAGCAGCTTAGCCAGGTCGGGGGAGCTGTTTTTT,.,TRBJ2-2,13,.,TRBV7-9
CAWSRYTDTQYF,TGTGCCTGGAGTCGCTACACAGATACGCAGTATTTT,many,TRBJ2-3,12,.,TRBV30
CASSYPTGELFF,TGTGCCAGCAGTTACCCGACCGGGGAGCTGTTTTTT,few,TRBJ2-2,12,.,TRBV6-5
CASRVTRSTDTQYF,TGTGCCAGCAGGGTGACAAGGAGCACAGATACGCAGTATTTT,few,TRBJ2-3,14,.,TRBV27
CAWSVGGEQYF,TGTGCCTGGAGTGTGGGGGGAGAGCAGTACTTC,many,TRBJ2-7,11,.,TRBV30
CASSLVLDFREKLFF,TGTGCCAGCAGCTTAGTGTTGGATTTTCGAGAAAAACTGTTTTTT,.,TRBJ1-4,15,.,TRBV7-9
CASSLEPGIYNEQFF,TGCGCCAGCAGCTTGGAACCGGGGATCTACAATGAGCAGTTCTTC,many,TRBJ2-1,15,.,TRBV5-1
CASSQGLNSPLHF,TGTGCCAGCAGCCAAGGGCTCAATTCACCCCTCCACTTT,many,TRBJ1-6,13,.,TRBV3-1
CATSDPTGILYNEQFF,TGTGCCACCAGTGACCCAACAGGGATCCTGTACAATGAGCAGTTCTTC,.,TRBJ2-1,16,.,TRBV24-1
CASSLAARGMPQREKLFF,TGTGCCAGCAGCTTAGCGGCCAGGGGGATGCCACAGAGGGAAAAACTGTTTTTT,.,TRBJ1-4,18,TRBD1,TRBV7-9
CASSDSKRGGYTF,TGTGCCAGCAGCGACTCTAAGCGCGGTGGCTACACCTTC,many,TRBJ1-2,13,.,TRBV2
CASSRDRDSYEQYF,TGTGCCAGCAGCCGGGACAGGGACTCCTACGAGCAGTACTTC,many,TRBJ2-7,14,TRBD1,TRBV3-1
CASSEGGWAGDYEQYF,TGTGCCAGCAGTGAAGGCGGCTGGGCGGGGGACTACGAGCAGTACTTC,few,TRBJ2-7,16,TRBD2,TRBV6-1
CASSWTSGGGEYF,TGTGCCAGCAGTTGGACTAGCGGGGGGGGGGAGTATTTT,.,TRBJ2-3,13,TRBD2,TRBV27
CSARDPETQYF,TGCAGTGCTAGAGATCCAGAGACCCAGTACTTC,many,TRBJ2-5,11,.,TRBV20-1
CASCPKGGFTYNEQFF,TGCGCCAGCTGCCCCAAGGGAGGGTTTACGTACAATGAGCAGTTCTTC,once,TRBJ2-1,16,TRBD2,TRBV10-2
CSAVGPNTGELFF,TGCAGTGCAGTGGGACCGAACACCGGGGAGCTGTTTTTT,.,TRBJ2-2,13,.,TRBV20-1
CSVVAGGYEQFF,TGCAGCGTTGTTGCGGGAGGCTATGAGCAGTTCTTC,.,TRBJ2-1,12,TRBD2,TRBV29-1
CSASREYNEQFF,TGCAGTGCTAGTAGGGAATACAATGAGCAGTTCTTC,few,TRBJ2-1,12,.,TRBV20-1
CASREFVGVGYTF,TGTGCCAGCAGGGAGTTCGTTGGGGTGGGCTACACCTTC,few,TRBJ1-2,13,.,TRBV2
CAWITGAGSPLHF,TGTGCCTGGATTACAGGGGCGGGTTCACCCCTCCACTTT,.,TRBJ1-6,13,TRBD1,TRBV30
CSASGRVIVSTDTQYF,TGCAGTGCTAGCGGGAGAGTGATAGTGAGCACAGATACGCAGTATTTT,many,TRBJ2-3,16,.,TRBV20-1
CASSLDRSYEQYF,TGTGCCAGCAGTTTAGACAGGTCCTACGAGCAGTACTTC,many,TRBJ2-7,13,.,TRBV12-3/TRBV12-4
CASGLERATIYF,TGTGCCAGCGGCCTTGAACGCGCCACCATATATTTT,.,TRBJ1-3,12,.,TRBV6-1
CSASKGKADGYTF,TGCAGTGCTAGTAAGGGAAAAGCAGATGGCTACACCTTC,many,TRBJ1-2,13,.,TRBV20-1
CATSGPGGRNSPLHF,TGTGCCACCTCAGGCCCAGGGGGCAGGAATTCACCCCTCCACTTT,.,TRBJ1-6,15,TRBD1,TRBV6-2/TRBV6-3
CASSPRGNQPQHF,TGTGCCAGCAGCCCCAGGGGTAATCAGCCCCAGCATTTT,many,TRBJ1-5,13,.,TRBV18
CASSPNEGSLNTEAFF,TGTGCCAGCTCACCCAATGAGGGGTCCCTGAACACTGAAGCTTTCTTT,many,TRBJ1-1,16,.,TRBV18
CSASRGQHSNQPQHF,TGCAGTGCTAGTCGAGGACAACATAGCAATCAGCCCCAGCATTTT,few,TRBJ1-5,15,.,TRBV20-1
CASMPGQVTGELFF,TGTGCCAGCATGCCGGGACAAGTAACCGGGGAGCTGTTTTTT,.,TRBJ2-2,14,.,TRBV6-1
CASGRSGAGGELFF,TGTGCCAGCGGACGGTCGGGGGCAGGCGGGGAGCTGTTTTTT,few,TRBJ2-2,14,.,TRBV12-3/TRBV12-4
CSALAGSTDTQYF,TGCAGTGCTTTAGCGGGAAGCACAGATACGCAGTATTTT,many,TRBJ2-3,13,TRBD2,TRBV20-1